This T cell receptor (beta chain) was retrieved from a study of cytomegalovirus exposure and HLA in healthy donors. TCRdb keeps only in-frame clones here, not all; method: immunoSEQ multiplex PCR. Among 120,000 to 150,000 clones listed, about 90% were seen once. This clone was observed once. The specimen sequenced was PBMCs. This clonotype originated in a man aged 18 to 29 in good health and CMV-seronegative.

CDR3 residues: CASTSTETQYF. The CDR3, as DNA: TGTGCCAGCACTTCTACAGAGACCCAGTACTTC. The chain uses TRBV7-9 and TRBJ2-5, with D uncertain. Trimming removed 7 bases from V and 4 bases from J, with 7 bases in between. The germline V gene encodes CDR1 SEHNR and CDR2 FQNEAQ (reference sequence). This CDR3 comprises 11 residues.